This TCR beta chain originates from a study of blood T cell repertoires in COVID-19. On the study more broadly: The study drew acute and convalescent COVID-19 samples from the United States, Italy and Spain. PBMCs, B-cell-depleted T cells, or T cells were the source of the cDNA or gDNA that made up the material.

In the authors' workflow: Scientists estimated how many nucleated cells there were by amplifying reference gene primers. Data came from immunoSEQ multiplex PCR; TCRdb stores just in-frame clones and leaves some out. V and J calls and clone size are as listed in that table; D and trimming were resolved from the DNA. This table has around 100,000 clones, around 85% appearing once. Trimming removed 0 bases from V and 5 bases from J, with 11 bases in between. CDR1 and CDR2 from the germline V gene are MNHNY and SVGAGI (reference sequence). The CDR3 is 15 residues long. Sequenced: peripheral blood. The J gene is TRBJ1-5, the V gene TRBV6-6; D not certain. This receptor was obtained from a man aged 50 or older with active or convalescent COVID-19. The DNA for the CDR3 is TGTGCCAGCAGTTACTCGAGCGTGTCCTATCAGCCCCAGCATTTT. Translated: CASSYSSVSYQPQHF.